A selection of T cell receptor beta chains follows, all from one sample in a study of control samples from healthy donors and cancer patients. Produced via immunoSEQ multiplex PCR; TCRdb's table is partial and in-frame only. The data show about 29,000 clones, nearly 90% seen once. Sequenced material: formalin-fixed, paraffin-embedded tissue. The receptors here all came from a female donor with melanoma. CDR3s include the opening cysteine and the closing phenylalanine or tryptophan. A D gene is named only where the DNA matches it firmly. Expanded clones get a size class; other rows say once, few or many, or leave the size out.

clone_size d_call j_call v_call cdr3_aa
once - TRBJ1-2 TRBV14 CASSENQGNYGYTF
medium-sized - TRBJ2-7 TRBV7-8 CASSPPDSLYEQYF
- - TRBJ1-5 TRBV6-5 CASSSARLRGNQPQHF
- - TRBJ2-3 TRBV6-2/TRBV6-3 CASSYRRGTPSTDTQYF
- - TRBJ2-2 TRBV12-3/TRBV12-4 CASSLPGELFF
- - TRBJ1-1 TRBV7-2 CASSRDWTEAFF
few - TRBJ1-5 TRBV15 CATSRDQGVVRTQPQHF
- - TRBJ2-5 TRBV7-7 CASSLSLEDEETQYF
- - TRBJ2-3 TRBV19 CASSIVGSTDTQYF
- - TRBJ2-7 TRBV10-3 CAIKDSIYEQYF
- TRBD2 TRBJ2-5 TRBV3-1/TRBV3-2 CASRGTSGVQETQYF
- - TRBJ1-5 TRBV7-8 CASSLTGGASNQPQHF
few TRBD2 TRBJ2-1 TRBV5-1 CASAGTRISDEQFF
- - TRBJ2-1 TRBV6-5 CASRQGTAYNEQFF
- TRBD2 TRBJ2-5 TRBV2 CASRGGRGWETQYF
- TRBD2 TRBJ2-7 TRBV28 CASSLTSGSYEQYF
- - TRBJ1-1 TRBV5-1 CASTPTQAGSTEAFF
- TRBD1 TRBJ1-1 TRBV6-5 CASSYDRGRGTEAFF
- - TRBJ2-7 TRBV4-1 CASSLTDRYEQYF
- TRBD2 TRBJ2-5 TRBV7-3 CASSPGTSGIETQYF
- - TRBJ1-2 TRBV10-3 CAISGSQTNYGYTF
- TRBD1 TRBJ2-5 TRBV7-6 CASSHRPGQERRTQYF
- - TRBJ1-3 TRBV11-2 CASSSFTVDSGNTIYF
- - TRBJ2-7 TRBV7-8 CASSLAWGRYEQYF
- - TRBJ2-1 TRBV12-3/TRBV12-4 CASSLGSGRQFF
once - TRBJ2-1 TRBV6-1 CASSEWDEQFF
- TRBD1 TRBJ2-3 TRBV7-9 CASSLGQSLLDTQYF
- TRBD2 TRBJ2-5 TRBV6-5 CASSYSPSGIEETQYF
once - TRBJ1-5 TRBV4-2 CASSQELGAYNQPQHF
- TRBD1 TRBJ1-5 TRBV19 CASSRDRGLINQPQHF
- TRBD1 TRBJ2-7 TRBV19 CASSDRTGGLNEQYF
once - TRBJ1-5 TRBV23-1 CAPNFYSNQPQHF
- TRBD1 TRBJ1-2 TRBV20-1 CSGQGGYGYTF
- - TRBJ2-5 TRBV5-1 CASSLTVARGRETQYF
once TRBD1 TRBJ1-3 TRBV18 CASSQPGTGGNTIYF
- TRBD1 TRBJ1-2 TRBV18 CASSRTGTGPLNYGYTF
- TRBD1 TRBJ1-2 TRBV9 CASSVGQDLNYGYTF
once - TRBJ1-1 TRBV6-5 CASSYLGVTEAFF
- TRBD2 TRBJ2-5 TRBV10-3 CATRTSEKETQYF
- - TRBJ1-2 TRBV12-3/TRBV12-4 CASRPDQYGYTF
once TRBD1 TRBJ2-1 TRBV5-8 CASSGTGGYNEQFF
- TRBD2 TRBJ2-1 TRBV7-6 CASSPTGLANSEQFF
- - TRBJ2-3 TRBV7-9 CASSLGLHRGGDTQYF
- TRBD2 TRBJ2-2 TRBV2 CASSEMTSLNTGELFF
- - TRBJ1-1 TRBV27 CASSFIGDLEAFF
once - TRBJ1-1 TRBV7-9 CASIPVGNTEAFF
- - TRBJ2-7 TRBV6-2/TRBV6-3 CATTPTGANSYEQYF
- TRBD2 TRBJ2-1 TRBV18 CASSVGTRVGNEQFF
- - TRBJ1-1 TRBV24-1 CATSGGTEAFF
- - TRBJ1-1 TRBV5-1 CASSLEGFRVVDTEAFF
- - TRBJ2-5 TRBV12-3/TRBV12-4 CASSVTGGETQYF
- - TRBJ2-5 TRBV3-1/TRBV3-2 CASSQWGREGETQYF
few - TRBJ2-1 TRBV5-1 CASSLFRWGIYDNEQFF
- TRBD1 TRBJ1-5 TRBV6-5 CASSPGQGNNQPQHF
- TRBD2 TRBJ2-5 TRBV7-9 CASSGGLARGEAQYF